What follows is one T cell receptor beta chain and its context. Its specificity is unknown. This sample is part of a study of T cell repertoires in cytomegalovirus infection. Study-wide context: Use of recently identified HLA-C-restricted and well-studied HLA-B-restricted CMV epitopes was part of the study. It was the public TCR beta signatures that indicated both CMV infection and matching HLA type. Study-wide findings and caveats: The study identified carriers of CMV plus the relevant HLA from cumulative public TCR beta family frequency. Clonotypes of TCR beta that were HLA-C-restricted and CMV-specific dominated the ex vivo response.

CDR1 LNHDA and CDR2 SQIVND come from the germline V gene (reference sequence). The CDR3 runs to 15 residues. V trimming: 6 bases; J trimming: 6 bases; junction bases outside the gene matches: 11. One entry per CDR3 protein, called by TCRdb with MiXCR from the reads. Of about a million distinct CDR3 sequences in the sample, under 40% were seen once. Sequenced here: cultured CD8+ T cells from PBMCs, sampled from culture after CMV antigen stimulation. The V gene is TRBV19, the J gene TRBJ2-4; 7 bases line up with TRBD1. This receptor was identified in a human donor in good health (CMV status not recorded). Some clones in this sample may be carry-over from other donors' samples. The CDR3 DNA follows: TGTGCCAGTAGCCGGACCCTGACAGGGATAAACATTCAGTACTTC. Encoded protein: CASSRTLTGINIQYF.